This TCR beta chain came from a study of blood T cell repertoires in COVID-19. Study summary: COVID-19 samples, acute and convalescent, were from the United States, Italy and Spain. T cells, B-cell-depleted T cells, or PBMCs supplied cDNA or gDNA.

Germline CDR1 is KGHDR and CDR2 is SFDVKD. The ends lost 4 bases at V and 9 bases at J; junction bases unmatched: 9. CDR3 length equals 14 residues. In the authors' workflow: Amplifying reference gene primers gave estimates of nucleated cell counts. The assay was immunoSEQ multiplex PCR, and TCRdb's table has in-frame clones only and misses some. That table gives V, J and clone size, and the DNA gave D and trimming. The top ten hold roughly 14% of the sample, which has over 40,000 clones, about 84% seen once. In its sample, this clone was seen once. The rearrangement links TRBV24-1 to TRBJ2-3; TRBD2 agrees at 7 bases. The TCR was taken from a human donor in a cohort sampled during active COVID-19. Source material: peripheral blood. This CDR3 is CATSDRGGSGTQYF. The CDR3 DNA sequence: TGTGCCACCAGTGACCGGGGAGGGTCGGGAACGCAGTATTTT.